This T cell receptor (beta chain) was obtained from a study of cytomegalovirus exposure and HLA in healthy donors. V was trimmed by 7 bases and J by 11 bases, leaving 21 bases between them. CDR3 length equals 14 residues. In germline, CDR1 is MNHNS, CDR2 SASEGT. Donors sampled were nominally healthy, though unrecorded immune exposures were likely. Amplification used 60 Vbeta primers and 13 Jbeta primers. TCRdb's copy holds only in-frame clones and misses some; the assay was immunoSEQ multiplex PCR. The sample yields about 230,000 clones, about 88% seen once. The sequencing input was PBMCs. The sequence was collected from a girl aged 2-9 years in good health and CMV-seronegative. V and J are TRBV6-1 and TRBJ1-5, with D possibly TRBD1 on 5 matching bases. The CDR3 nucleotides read TGTGCCAGCAACTCCCGACAGTGGGAAGGAGCCCAGCATTTT. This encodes CASNSRQWEGAQHF.